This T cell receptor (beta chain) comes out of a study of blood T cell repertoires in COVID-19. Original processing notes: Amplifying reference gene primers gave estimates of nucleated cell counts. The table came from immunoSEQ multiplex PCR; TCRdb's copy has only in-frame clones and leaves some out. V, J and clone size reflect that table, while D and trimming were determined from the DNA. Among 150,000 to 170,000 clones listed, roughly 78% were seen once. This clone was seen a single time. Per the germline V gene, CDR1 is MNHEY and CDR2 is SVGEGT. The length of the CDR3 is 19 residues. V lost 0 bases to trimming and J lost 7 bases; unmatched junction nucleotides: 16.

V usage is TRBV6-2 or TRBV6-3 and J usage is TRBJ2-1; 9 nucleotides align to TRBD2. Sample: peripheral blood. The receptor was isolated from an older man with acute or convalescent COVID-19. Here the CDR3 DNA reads TGTGCCAGCAGTTACTCATCTAGCCGGGGTAGCGGGGGCCTTAATGAGCAGTTCTTC. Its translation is CASSYSSSRGSGGLNEQFF.